The 9 T cell receptor beta chains given below trace back to one sample, sequenced in a study of metastatic and nonmetastatic thyroid tumors. Treatment of any kind had been given to no patient before thyroid surgery. Via MiXCR, TCRdb re-called the PCR reads. Among roughly 30,000 clones listed, about 20% were seen once. The sample comprised blood. The receptors here all came from a female donor with papillary thyroid cancer or a benign thyroid nodule (not recorded which). Some clones in this sample may be carry-over from other donors' samples.

This clone was seen more than once but under ten times. The rearrangement links TRBV6-1 to TRBJ1-2; D is unclear. The CDR3 runs 13 residues. Germline CDR1 and CDR2: MNHNS and SASEGT. The ends were cut back, 10 bases at V and 4 bases at J, with 16 bases in the middle. The CDR3 loop is CATLYGVGYGYTF. DNA of the CDR3: TGTGCCACCCTTTATGGTGTTGGCTATGGCTACACCTTC.

V and J are TRBV11-2 and TRBJ2-3; no definite D call. The germline V gene encodes CDR1 SGHAT and CDR2 FQNNGV. V was clipped by 0 bases and J by 0 bases, with 10 bases between them. The CDR3 is 16 residues long. CDR3 in amino acids: CASSLDHVTSTDTQYF. CDR3 DNA sequence: TGTGCCAGCAGCTTAGATCACGTTACTAGCACAGATACGCAGTATTTT.

This clone was seen repeatedly, ten times or more. The J gene is TRBJ1-2, the V gene TRBV6-1; 8 bases match TRBD1. Germline-derived CDR1 and CDR2 are MNHNS and SASEGT. The V and J ends lost 5 bases and 9 bases, in that order; junction bases with no gene match: 11. CDR3 size: 14 residues. The CDR3 DNA follows: TGTGCCAGCAGTCCCCGGACAGGGCTTAATAGCTACACCTTC. Protein product: CASSPRTGLNSYTF.

This clone has more than one count but fewer than ten. The rearrangement links TRBV12-3 or TRBV12-4 to TRBJ2-7; D is uncertain. The CDR3 is 13 amino acids. V was trimmed by 3 bases and J by 2 bases, leaving 8 bases between them. The CDR3: CASSFWAAYEQYF. In DNA form, the CDR3 reads TGTGCCAGCAGTTTTTGGGCAGCCTACGAGCAGTACTTC.

This clone was seen ten or more times. CDR3 amino acids: CASSVGLPGRDTQYF. The CDR3 coding sequence is TGTGCCAGCAGCGTAGGGCTCCCTGGGAGGGATACGCAGTATTTT. V gene TRBV9 combines with J gene TRBJ2-3, with D possibly matching TRBD2 (6 bases). The CDR3 spans 15 residues. CDR1 and CDR2 (germline): SGDLS, YYNGEE. Trimming removed 0 bases at V and 6 bases at J, with 14 bases between.

This clone was observed a handful of times. The chain links TRBV15 to TRBJ2-3, with 11 positions matching TRBD1. The CDR3 sequence is 15 residues long. V trimming: 5 bases; J trimming: 0 bases; junction bases outside the gene matches: 1. From germline, CDR1 is LNHNV and CDR2 YYDKDF (reference sequence). CDR3: CATSRDRGSTDTQYF. The CDR3 DNA reads TGTGCCACCAGCCGGGACAGGGGGAGCACAGATACGCAGTATTTT.

This clone is judged medium-sized (0.01 to 0.1%). This chain links TRBV5-1 with TRBJ2-3, with 9 bases aligning to TRBD1. This CDR3 contains 16 residues. The V segment lost 4 bases and the J segment 2 bases; nucleotides outside the gene matches: 8. The germline V gene encodes CDR1 SGHRS and CDR2 YFSETQ. The CDR3 spells CASSTDRGRLTDTQYF. CDR3 nucleotides: TGCGCCAGCAGCACGGACAGGGGTCGCCTCACAGATACGCAGTATTTT.

This clone was recorded many times. This chain links TRBV25-1 with TRBJ1-1; D perhaps matches TRBD1 (5 bases). The CDR3 runs 17 residues. V dropped 2 bases and J dropped 2 bases, with 18 bases sitting between them. In germline, CDR1 is MGHDK, CDR2 SYGVNS. This CDR3 is CASSEERDPRSNTEAFF. The CDR3 bases are TGTGCCAGCAGTGAAGAGAGGGACCCGCGCTCCAACACTGAAGCTTTCTTT.

This clone is medium-sized in the sample. The rearrangement links TRBV11-2 to TRBJ1-2, with a possible D match to TRBD1 (5 bases). The germline gives CDR1 SGHAT, CDR2 FQNNGV. Trimming took 5 bases from V and 0 from J, leaving 13 bases between them. The CDR3 length is 15 residues. CDR3 nucleotide sequence: TGTGCCAGCAGCCCCGGGACGGAAGCTAACTATGGCTACACCTTC. Translating it yields CASSPGTEANYGYTF.